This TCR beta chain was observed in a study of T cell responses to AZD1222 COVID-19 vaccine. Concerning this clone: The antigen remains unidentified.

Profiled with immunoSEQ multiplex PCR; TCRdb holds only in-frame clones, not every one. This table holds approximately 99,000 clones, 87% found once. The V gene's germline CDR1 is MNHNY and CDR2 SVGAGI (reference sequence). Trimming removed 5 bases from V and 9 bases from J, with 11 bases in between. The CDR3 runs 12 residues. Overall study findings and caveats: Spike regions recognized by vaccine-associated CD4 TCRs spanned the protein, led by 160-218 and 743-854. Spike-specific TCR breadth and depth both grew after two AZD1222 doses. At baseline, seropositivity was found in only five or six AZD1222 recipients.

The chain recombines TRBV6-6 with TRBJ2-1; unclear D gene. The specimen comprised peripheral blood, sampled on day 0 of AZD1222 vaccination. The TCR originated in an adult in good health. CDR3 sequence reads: CASSPVGSEQFF. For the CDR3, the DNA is TGTGCCAGCAGTCCGGTAGGAAGTGAGCAGTTCTTC.